The 25 T cell receptor beta chains reported below all come from one sample, sequenced in a study of T cell changes during pregnancy in multiple sclerosis. Here immunoSEQ multiplex PCR was the method, and the copy in TCRdb shows in-frame clones only, minus some. This sample has tens of thousands of clones, with around 90% found just once. Here the sequenced sample was peripheral blood, taken after pregnancy. The receptors originated from a female donor in good health, enrolled as a control in a pregnancy study.

This sequence joins TRBV7-2 and TRBJ1-5; maybe TRBD1 (5 bases). The ends were cut back, 5 bases at V and 7 bases at J, with 12 bases in the middle. There are 13 residues in the CDR3. Germline CDR1 and CDR2: SGHTA and FQGNSA. CDR3 in amino acids: CASSGGIRQPQHF. The CDR3 DNA follows: TGTGCCAGCAGCGGGGGGATCCGGCAGCCCCAGCATTTT.

The chain uses TRBV5-1 and TRBJ2-7; 8 nucleotides agree with TRBD2. The CDR3 is 17 residues long. From germline, CDR1 is SGHRS and CDR2 YFSETQ. The ends lost 4 bases at V and 0 bases at J; junction bases unmatched: 12. CDR3 nucleotides: TGCGCCAGCAGCCCGCCCAATAGCGGGAAGAGCTCCTACGAGCAGTACTTC. It yields the protein CASSPPNSGKSSYEQYF.

The chain couples TRBV9 to TRBJ2-1; TRBD2 might be the D (6 bases). Per the germline V gene, CDR1 is SGDLS and CDR2 is YYNGEE. CDR3 length: 13 residues. V was shortened by 3 bases and J by 8 bases, with 12 bases between the two germline ends. The CDR3 protein is CASSAPSVDEQFF. In DNA form, the CDR3 reads TGTGCCAGCAGCGCCCCTAGCGTAGATGAGCAGTTCTTC.

This clone was detected once. The J gene is TRBJ2-1, the V gene TRBV11-2; tentatively, D is TRBD2 (5 bases). This CDR3 region has 12 residues. Germline lookup yields CDR1 SGHAT and CDR2 FQNNGV. V lost 5 bases to trimming and J lost 8 bases, with 10 bases between them. The CDR3 bases are TGTGCCAGCAGCCCGGTGAGGGATGAGCAGTTCTTC. Protein sequence: CASSPVRDEQFF.

This chain uses TRBV5-1 with TRBJ2-5; 8 bases map to TRBD1. In germline, CDR1 is SGHRS, CDR2 YFSETQ. The CDR3 has 14 residues. Unmatched junction bases numbered 10, after V lost 7 bases and J lost 5 bases. The CDR3 bases are TGCGCCAGCCGGACAGGGAGGACAGGGGAGACCCAGTACTTC. Translation: CASRTGRTGETQYF. Looking up the rest from reference TRBV5-1 and TRBJ2-5 gives the full variable domain: KAGVTQTPRYLIKTRGQQVTLSCSPISGHRSVSWYQQTPGQGLQFLFEYFSETQRNKGNFPGRFSGRQFSNSRSEMNVSTLELGDSALYLCASRTGRTGETQYFGPGTRLLVL.

The rearrangement joins TRBV10-3 to TRBJ2-1; 10 bases fit TRBD2. V shed 7 bases and J 7 bases; nucleotides not matched to a gene: 7. The CDR3 loop spans 14 amino acids. The germline V gene has CDR1 ENHRY and CDR2 SYGVKD. CDR3 sequence: CAINSGGARNEQFF. CDR3 sequence (DNA): TGTGCCATCAACAGCGGGGGGGCACGGAATGAGCAGTTCTTC.

The rearrangement joins TRBV14 to TRBJ1-5; unclear D gene. The CDR3 totals 13 residues. Germline V lookup: CDR1 SGHDN, CDR2 FVKESK. V lost 4 bases and J 7 bases, leaving 11 bases between the germline ends. The DNA for the CDR3 is TGTGCCAGCAGCCCCCTCCCCGGGCAGCCCCAGCATTTT. It is translated as CASSPLPGQPQHF.

This chain links TRBV27 with TRBJ1-2; a weak D match, TRBD1 (5 bases). V was pared by 3 bases and J by 8 bases, with 13 bases between. Germline V gene data show CDR1 as MNHEY and CDR2 as SMNVEV (reference sequence). The CDR3 length is 13 residues. Written as DNA, the CDR3 is TGTGCCAGCAGTTTCGGGGGATTGGGCGGCTACACCTTC. It codes for CASSFGGLGGYTF.

The chain links TRBV4-3 to TRBJ2-3; the D gene is possibly TRBD1 (5 bases). Germline V gives CDR1 LGHNA, CDR2 YSLEER. CDR3 size: 16 residues. V lost 0 bases to trimming and J lost 1 base, with 11 bases between them. The DNA for the CDR3 is TGCGCCAGCAGCCAAGATCGACAGTCCGGCACAGATACGCAGTATTTT. This translates into CASSQDRQSGTDTQYF.

The chain combines TRBV7-9 with TRBJ1-2; 7 nucleotides agree with TRBD1. V was pared by 4 bases and J by 4 bases, with 6 bases of the junction left unmatched. CDR1 is SEHNR and CDR2 is FQNEAQ in the germline V gene (reference sequence). CDR3 size: 14 residues. The CDR3 reads CASSSPQGTYGYTF. DNA of the CDR3: TGTGCCAGCAGCTCACCACAGGGGACCTATGGCTACACCTTC.

This sequence joins TRBV5-1 and TRBJ1-1, with 9 positions matching TRBD1. The CDR3 covers 14 residues. The trim removed 4 bases at V and 8 bases at J, leaving 9 bases unmatched. CDR1 is SGHRS, CDR2 YFSETQ, per germline. The CDR3 sequence: CASSRNTGGAEAFF. The CDR3 region has the DNA TGCGCCAGCAGCCGAAACACAGGGGGCGCGGAAGCTTTCTTT.

The CDR3 sequence is CASSPSAQAVNQPQHF. CDR3 nucleotides: TGTGCCAGCAGTCCTTCGGCCCAGGCAGTAAATCAGCCCCAGCATTTT. The rearrangement links TRBV27 to TRBJ1-5; no firm D call. V lost 5 bases and J lost 4, with 18 bases in between. CDR3 size: 16 residues. CDR1 MNHEY and CDR2 SMNVEV come from the germline V gene (reference sequence).

V usage is TRBV7-8 and J usage is TRBJ2-2, with D possibly matching TRBD1 (6 bases). Trimming removed 5 bases from V and 1 base from J, with 17 bases in between. The V gene's germline CDR1 is SGHVS and CDR2 FQNEAQ. The CDR3 extends over 17 amino acids. CDR3 bases: TGTGCCAGCAGCCCCTTTTCGGGACACATGAACACCGGGGAGCTGTTTTTT. This translates into CASSPFSGHMNTGELFF.

This chain connects TRBV2 to TRBJ2-1; 12 positions match TRBD2. In germline, CDR1 is SNHLY, CDR2 FYNNEI. This CDR3 has 18 amino acids. V gave up 3 bases and J gave up 0 bases; unmatched junction bases: 6. CDR3: CASSDTSGGLSSYNEQFF. CDR3 DNA: TGTGCCAGCAGTGACACTAGCGGGGGGCTTAGCTCCTACAATGAGCAGTTCTTC.

The chain combines TRBV19 with TRBJ1-1; 8 positions match TRBD1. After removal of 8 bases from V and 0 bases from J, the junction contained 2 bases not matched to a gene. The CDR3 consists of 13 residues. Looked up from germline, CDR1 is LNHDA and CDR2 is SQIVND (reference sequence). Here the CDR3 reads CASQGALNTEAFF. CDR3 sequence (DNA): TGTGCCAGTCAGGGGGCCCTGAACACTGAAGCTTTCTTT.

The chain has TRBV11-2 and TRBJ2-2, with unresolved D. V was cut by 5 bases and J by 1 base, with 8 bases left in between. Germline V gives CDR1 SGHAT, CDR2 FQNNGV. The CDR3 is made up of 14 amino acids. The DNA of the CDR3 is TGTGCCAGCAGCCCCCAATGGAACACCGGGGAGCTGTTTTTT. It specifies CASSPQWNTGELFF.

This chain joins TRBV5-1 and TRBJ2-3; 14 nucleotides line up with TRBD2. This CDR3 has 18 residues. Germline V gene lookup returns CDR1 SGHRS and CDR2 YFSETQ. V was pared by 3 bases and J by 0 bases, with 6 bases of the junction left unmatched. The CDR3 sequence: CASSSVGLAGASTDTQYF. Here the CDR3 DNA reads TGCGCCAGCAGCTCGGTGGGACTAGCGGGAGCTAGCACAGATACGCAGTATTTT.

The chain joins TRBV4-1 to TRBJ2-5, with 10 bases matching TRBD2. The CDR3 sequence is 15 residues long. J lost 9 bases, V lost 0 bases, and 7 bases had no gene match. Germline V gene data show CDR1 as MGHRA and CDR2 as YSYEKL. For the CDR3, the DNA is TGCGCCAGCAGCCAAGATTGGCTAGCGGGGGACCCCCAGTACTTC. Translated: CASSQDWLAGDPQYF.

This clone occurred once. The V and J genes are TRBV7-9 and TRBJ1-2; a weak D match, TRBD1 (6 bases). In germline, CDR1 is SEHNR, CDR2 FQNEAQ (reference sequence). Trimming cost V 3 bases and J 7 bases, with 12 bases left between them. The CDR3 is made up of 13 amino acids. The CDR3 protein is CASSLTGGSGYTF. CDR3 coding DNA: TGTGCCAGCAGCTTGACAGGTGGATCTGGCTACACCTTC.

V gene TRBV4-3 combines with J gene TRBJ2-1; 8 bases match TRBD1. Trimming took 5 bases from V and 2 from J; bases not matched to a gene: 8. The CDR3 has 16 amino acids. Germline CDR1 and CDR2: LGHNA and YSLEER. The CDR3 region has the DNA TGCGCCAGCAGCTCGACAGGGGCCGTACCCTACAATGAGCAGTTCTTC. As protein: CASSSTGAVPYNEQFF.

This chain connects TRBV9 to TRBJ1-6; D ambiguous. The V gene's germline CDR1 is SGDLS and CDR2 YYNGEE. This CDR3 contains 16 residues. V was pared by 3 bases and J by 5 bases, with 15 bases between. In nucleotides, the CDR3 is TGTGCCAGCAGCGCCCAGTCTAGAGGAGATAATTCACCCCTCCACTTT. This translates into CASSAQSRGDNSPLHF.

The rearrangement links TRBV30 to TRBJ2-3, with 8 positions matching TRBD1. Germline V lookup: CDR1 GTSNPN, CDR2 SVGIG (reference sequence). V shed 3 bases, J shed 2 bases, and the junction held 7 bases outside the gene matches. The CDR3 is made up of 15 amino acids. CDR3 nucleotide sequence: TGTGCCTGGAGCTCCGACAGGGGTATCACAGATACGCAGTATTTT. It codes for CAWSSDRGITDTQYF.

The chain couples TRBV13 to TRBJ2-5; 10 nucleotides line up with TRBD2. Trimming at V came to 1 base and at J to 5 bases, leaving 7 bases not matched to a gene. CDR1 is PRHDT and CDR2 is FYEKMQ in the germline V gene (reference sequence). This CDR3 comprises 16 residues. In DNA, the CDR3 is TGTGCCAGCAGCTTAGCCCGAGCGGGAGGGCGGGAGACCCAGTACTTC. Protein: CASSLARAGGRETQYF.

The rearrangement links TRBV7-8 to TRBJ2-1; 9 bases are a match to TRBD1. V lost 2 bases, J lost 4 bases, and 6 bases stayed unmatched. There are 16 residues in the CDR3. Germline assignment: CDR1 SGHVS and CDR2 FQNEAQ. CDR3 bases: TGTGCCAGCAGCTTAATGACGGGACAGGGTTACAATGAGCAGTTCTTC. Protein product: CASSLMTGQGYNEQFF.

This chain uses TRBV29-1 with TRBJ2-7, with D possibly matching TRBD1 (6 bases). V was clipped by 1 base and J by 3 bases, with 19 bases between them. The CDR3 is 16 amino acids. Germline V lookup: CDR1 SQVTM, CDR2 ANQGSEA. The CDR3 here is CSVEGGPLTGDYEQYF. In nucleotides, the CDR3 is TGCAGCGTTGAAGGGGGGCCCTTGACCGGCGACTACGAGCAGTACTTC.